This TCR beta chain was recorded in a study of T cell changes during pregnancy in multiple sclerosis. CDR3 length equals 12 residues. V dropped 4 bases and J dropped 3; count of bases not matched to a gene: 1. Per the germline V gene, CDR1 is SQVTM and CDR2 is ANQGSEA. Method: immunoSEQ multiplex PCR; TCRdb's copy keeps in-frame clones and lacks some. The repertoire has 30,000 to 45,000 clones, 91% of them found once; the top ten carry 0.47%. The V gene is TRBV29-1, the J gene TRBJ1-1; 8 bases fit TRBD1. This clonotype was obtained from a female donor in good health, enrolled as a control in a pregnancy study. The sequencing used CD4+ T cells from peripheral blood mononuclear cells, collected in the second trimester of pregnancy. DNA of the CDR3: TGCAGCGTTGGACAGGGGTACACTGAAGCTTTCTTT. Residues: CSVGQGYTEAFF.